The text below deals with one TCR beta chain. Just one base apart from a much larger clone, this may be a read error. The sample originates from a study of blood T cells in healthy people across ages. Germline V lookup: CDR1 MNHEY, CDR2 SMNVEV (reference sequence). The V end was cut by 4 bases, the J end by 4 bases, with 10 bases between. There are 13 residues in the CDR3. A second about 6 to 12 cycle PCR used barcoded and J-beta primers. TCRdb passed the 5' RACE reads through MiXCR, listing each CDR3 protein once. The sample carries about 1.4 million distinct CDR3 sequences, 59% recorded once. This TCR derives from a man younger than 35 in good health. The V call is TRBV27, the J call TRBJ1-1; perhaps TRBD1 as D (6 bases). The sample taken for sequencing was blood. CDR3 sequence reads: CASSSQGSTEAFF. The CDR3, as DNA: TGTGCCAGCAGTTCGCAGGGGAGCACTGAAGCTTTCTTT.